What follows are 30 T cell receptor beta chains derived from one specimen sequenced in a study of T-cell memory formation after mild COVID-19 (TCRdb year 2021). Library preparation employed 5' RACE. The listed sequencing device is Illumina NovaSeq 6000. TCRdb trimmed the raw reads at Q25, called clones with MiXCR and kept productive beta chains. Every entry covers one CDR3 protein and lists the most common genes and DNA from its rows. This sample holds about 250,000 distinct CDR3 sequences; 15% to 17% were observed only once. About 2% of the sample rests with the top ten. The sequenced material came from PBMCs or a T cell subset sorted from them (not recorded which). The receptor source for this set is an adult woman who had mild COVID-19 (a few samples of this study predate the infection). The sample titles of this study are shuffled in the database, so cell type and time point are left out; the donor was told from shared clones.

J is TRBJ2-3 and V is TRBV4-2; D unclear. The germline V gene has CDR1 LGHNA and CDR2 YNFKEQ. The CDR3 consists of 15 residues. V lost 4 bases and J 1 base, leaving 12 bases between the germline ends. The CDR3 sequence: CASSPGDAGTDTQYF. The CDR3 DNA follows: TGTGCCAGCAGCCCGGGCGACGCAGGCACAGATACGCAGTATTTT.

This chain connects TRBV15 to TRBJ1-1; D might be TRBD1 (5 bases). The CDR3 is made up of 15 amino acids. In germline, CDR1 is LNHNV, CDR2 YYDKDF (reference sequence). V was cut by 1 base and J by 7 bases, with 16 bases left in between. The CDR3 DNA follows: TGTGCCACCAGCAGAGCTGGGACCGGGCGAGGTGAAGCTTTCTTT. This codes for CATSRAGTGRGEAFF. Full variable domain (remainder filled in from reference TRBV15 and TRBJ1-1): DAMVIQNPRYQVTQFGKPVTLSCSQTLNHNVMYWYQQKSSQAPKLLFHYYDKDFNNEADTPDNFQSRRPNTSFCFLDIRSPGLGDTAMYLCATSRAGTGRGEAFFGQGTRLTVV.

A few counts support this clonotype. The gene calls are TRBV7-2 and TRBJ2-5, with 8 bases identical to TRBD1. The germline CDR1 and CDR2 sequences are SGHTA and FQGNSA. This CDR3 comprises 13 residues. V trimming: 5 bases; J trimming: 5 bases; junction bases outside the gene matches: 4. The CDR3 nucleotides read TGTGCCAGCAGCGCTAACAGGGGGGAGACCCAGTACTTC. Amino acid sequence: CASSANRGETQYF.

This clonotype occurred a few times. CDR3 nucleotide sequence: TGCAGCGTTGCCCTGGGTAAGACAGTTGAAGCTTTCTTT. It codes for CSVALGKTVEAFF. The genes are TRBV29-1 and TRBJ1-1, with a possible D match to TRBD1 (5 bases). The CDR3 sequence is 13 residues long. Germline CDR1 is SQVTM and CDR2 is ANQGSEA. The V end lost 4 bases, the J end lost 7 bases, and 16 bases lay between the germline ends.

This clonotype was detected a few times. This sequence joins TRBV5-1 and TRBJ1-1; D is unclear. This CDR3 is 12 amino acids long. Germline V lookup: CDR1 SGHRS, CDR2 YFSETQ. Deletions cut 4 bases from V and 10 bases from J, with 14 bases between. In DNA, the CDR3 is TGCGCCAGCAGCCCGGACCCGGATGTAGCTTTCTTT. Protein sequence: CASSPDPDVAFF.

In its sample, this clonotype was seen a few times. The gene calls are TRBV5-1 and TRBJ2-3; a weak D match, TRBD1 (6 bases). The germline V gene encodes CDR1 SGHRS and CDR2 YFSETQ. The CDR3 runs to 16 residues. The V end lost 0 bases, the J end lost 2 bases, and 13 bases lay between the germline ends. CDR3 region: CASSLALGQYTDTQYF. CDR3 nucleotides: TGCGCCAGCAGCTTGGCCCTAGGACAGTACACAGATACGCAGTATTTT.

This clonotype has just one count. The CDR3 bases are TGCAGTGCTAGTGAGGGGACAGGGTGGACTGAAGCTTTCTTT. It encodes CSASEGTGWTEAFF. The V gene is TRBV20-1, the J gene TRBJ1-1, with 9 bases lining up with TRBD1. There are 14 residues in the CDR3. Germline V lookup: CDR1 DFQATT, CDR2 SNEGSKA (reference sequence). The V and J ends lost 3 bases and 5 bases, in that order; junction bases with no gene match: 7.

The chain uses TRBV12-3 or TRBV12-4 and TRBJ1-1, with a weak D call TRBD1 (6 bases). V lost 5 bases and J 9 bases, leaving 16 bases between the germline ends. The CDR3 spans 13 residues. In DNA, the CDR3 is TGTGCCAGCAGTCCCCCAGGGGAGACTAAAGCTTTCTTT. It codes for CASSPPGETKAFF.

The sample holds a few counts of this clonotype. The chain combines TRBV7-9 with TRBJ2-2; D is unclear. Trimming left V 4 bases short and J 5 bases short, with 20 bases between. This CDR3 comprises 17 residues. Germline lookup yields CDR1 SEHNR and CDR2 FQNEAQ (reference sequence). CDR3 residues: CASSSADSPSRTGELFF. The DNA of the CDR3 is TGTGCCAGCAGCTCAGCAGATTCACCTTCTAGGACCGGGGAGCTGTTTTTT.

The J gene is TRBJ1-1, the V gene TRBV20-1; D perhaps matches TRBD1 (5 bases). The germline V gene encodes CDR1 DFQATT and CDR2 SNEGSKA (reference sequence). The CDR3 spans 14 residues. V was cut by 0 bases and J by 1 base, with 9 bases left in between. The DNA of the CDR3 is TGCAGTGCTAGAGATGGTCAGGGGAACACTGAAGCTTTCTTT. Amino acids: CSARDGQGNTEAFF.

This clonotype was observed a few times. The rearrangement joins TRBV7-2 to TRBJ2-3; D ambiguous. The CDR3 sequence is 13 residues long. Germline CDR1 is SGHTA and CDR2 is FQGNSA. V gave up 0 bases and J gave up 5 bases, with 6 bases separating them. CDR3 amino acids: CASSLALVDTQYF. The CDR3 nucleotides are TGTGCCAGCAGCTTAGCTCTCGTAGATACGCAGTATTTT.

This clonotype has only a few counts. The chain recombines TRBV5-1 with TRBJ1-1, with TRBD1 as a possible D gene (5 bases). V lost 4 bases to trimming and J lost 0 bases, with 13 bases between them. The CDR3 consists of 15 residues. Per the germline V gene, CDR1 is SGHRS and CDR2 is YFSETQ. CDR3 protein: CASSGEGIMNTEAFF. The CDR3 region has the DNA TGCGCCAGCAGCGGGGAGGGGATTATGAACACTGAAGCTTTCTTT.

This clonotype came up many times. The V and J genes are TRBV7-2 and TRBJ2-5, with a possible D match to TRBD2 (6 bases). V lost 2 bases, J lost 0 bases, and 13 bases lay in between. The length of the CDR3 is 16 residues. Germline CDR1 and CDR2: SGHTA and FQGNSA. The CDR3 nucleotides are TGTGCCAGCAGCTTACAGGCGGGGCGGTACCAAGAGACCCAGTACTTC. Translating gives CASSLQAGRYQETQYF.

This chain connects TRBV20-1 to TRBJ1-2; D gene uncertain. Looked up from germline, CDR1 is DFQATT and CDR2 is SNEGSKA (reference sequence). V was cut by 0 bases and J by 5 bases, with 7 bases left in between. The CDR3 spans 12 residues. DNA of the CDR3: TGCAGTGCTAGAGAGGCGGCTTATGGCTACACCTTC. Translating gives CSAREAAYGYTF.

The chain uses TRBV9 and TRBJ2-3; weak D call: TRBD2 (6 bases). The CDR3 contains 14 residues. Per germline, CDR1 SGDLS and CDR2 YYNGEE. V was clipped by 0 bases and J by 4 bases, with 9 bases between them. The CDR3 sequence: CASSVGRVADTQYF. DNA for the CDR3: TGTGCCAGCAGCGTAGGGAGGGTGGCAGATACGCAGTATTTT.

The chain combines TRBV2 with TRBJ2-3; D might be TRBD2 (5 bases). V lost 8 bases and J lost 0, with 15 bases in between. This CDR3 has 15 amino acids. The V gene's germline CDR1 is SNHLY and CDR2 FYNNEI. This CDR3 reads CASRLLATSTDTQYF. DNA of the CDR3: TGTGCCAGCCGATTGTTAGCGACGAGCACAGATACGCAGTATTTT.

The chain links TRBV6-5 to TRBJ1-1; 7 nucleotides align to TRBD1. The V gene end was trimmed by 9 bases and the J gene end by 4 bases; junction bases not matched to a gene: 17. Germline loops: CDR1 MNHEY, CDR2 SVGAGI. The CDR3 has 16 amino acids. DNA of the CDR3: TGTGCCAGTAACAGCGAGGGGGCCCAGGGGAGCACTGAAGCTTTCTTT. It specifies CASNSEGAQGSTEAFF.

This clonotype was detected ten times or more. V gene TRBV5-1 combines with J gene TRBJ2-7; 7 bases match TRBD1. V lost 2 bases to trimming and J lost 0 bases; unmatched junction nucleotides: 2. In germline, CDR1 is SGHRS, CDR2 YFSETQ. This CDR3 spans 14 amino acids. The CDR3 bases are TGCGCCAGCAGCTTTGAGGGGGCCTCCTACGAGCAGTACTTC. It is translated as CASSFEGASYEQYF. Filled out from reference TRBV5-1 and TRBJ2-7, the complete variable domain reads KAGVTQTPRYLIKTRGQQVTLSCSPISGHRSVSWYQQTPGQGLQFLFEYFSETQRNKGNFPGRFSGRQFSNSRSEMNVSTLELGDSALYLCASSFEGASYEQYFGPGTRLTVT.

This clonotype has only a few counts. The chain combines TRBV11-2 with TRBJ2-1, with D uncertain. CDR1 is SGHAT and CDR2 is FQNNGV in the germline V gene. Trimming removed 0 bases at V and 3 bases at J, with 12 bases between. The length of the CDR3 is 16 residues. The CDR3, as DNA: TGTGCCAGCAGCTTAGATCTCGGGTCAGTCTACAATGAGCAGTTCTTC. Translation gives CASSLDLGSVYNEQFF. The variable domain in full, completed from reference TRBV11-2 and TRBJ2-1, reads EAGVAQSPRYKIIEKRQSVAFWCNPISGHATLYWYQQILGQGPKLLIQFQNNGVVDDSQLPKDRFSAERLKGVDSTLKIQPAKLEDSAVYLCASSLDLGSVYNEQFFGPGTRLTVL.

This clonotype was detected a few times. This rearrangement joins TRBV6-5 to TRBJ2-7, with TRBD1 matching 9 bases. J lost 2 bases, V lost 6 bases, and 8 bases had no gene match. This CDR3 comprises 15 residues. Germline V gene lookup returns CDR1 MNHEY and CDR2 SVGAGI. DNA for the CDR3: TGTGCCAGCAGGTTCGACAGGGGGAAAACCTACGAGCAGTACTTC. This codes for CASRFDRGKTYEQYF.

In this sample, this clonotype turned up many times. V usage is TRBV15 and J usage is TRBJ2-7; possible D gene TRBD2, 5 bases. Looked up from germline, CDR1 is LNHNV and CDR2 is YYDKDF (reference sequence). CDR3 length equals 15 residues. V lost 0 bases to trimming and J lost 3 bases, with 12 bases between them. This CDR3 reads CATSRDPGNIYEQYF. Here the CDR3 DNA reads TGTGCCACCAGCAGAGATCCCGGGAACATCTACGAGCAGTACTTC. Complete variable domain (other parts from reference TRBV15 and TRBJ2-7): DAMVIQNPRYQVTQFGKPVTLSCSQTLNHNVMYWYQQKSSQAPKLLFHYYDKDFNNEADTPDNFQSRRPNTSFCFLDIRSPGLGDTAMYLCATSRDPGNIYEQYFGPGTRLTVT.

CDR3 in amino acids: CAGQGIRRLDEQYF. CDR3 in DNA: TGTGCCGGTCAGGGTATCCGAAGACTGGACGAGCAGTACTTC. The V and J genes are TRBV2 and TRBJ2-7; D perhaps matches TRBD1 (5 bases). There are 14 residues in the CDR3. Deletions cut 11 bases from V and 5 bases from J, with 22 bases between. Germline V CDR1 and CDR2: SNHLY, FYNNEI. The whole variable domain, filled in from reference TRBV2 and TRBJ2-7, reads EPEVTQTPSHQVTQMGQEVILRCVPISNHLYFYWYRQILGQKVEFLVSFYNNEISEKSEIFDDQFSVERPDGSNFTLKIRSTKLEDSAMYFCAGQGIRRLDEQYFGPGTRLTVT.

The chain has TRBV5-1 and TRBJ2-1; D call uncertain. The CDR3 spans 15 residues. V was trimmed by 0 bases and J by 5 bases, leaving 12 bases between them. Germline CDR1 and CDR2: SGHRS and YFSETQ. CDR3 DNA: TGCGCCAGCAGCTTGGGATACAGTTCTAACAATGAGCAGTTCTTC. It encodes CASSLGYSSNNEQFF. Full variable domain (missing parts from reference TRBV5-1 and TRBJ2-1): KAGVTQTPRYLIKTRGQQVTLSCSPISGHRSVSWYQQTPGQGLQFLFEYFSETQRNKGNFPGRFSGRQFSNSRSEMNVSTLELGDSALYLCASSLGYSSNNEQFFGPGTRLTVL.

In its sample, this clonotype was seen a few times. The chain uses TRBV7-2 and TRBJ2-1, with D perhaps TRBD1 (6 bases). The germline CDR1 and CDR2 sequences are SGHTA and FQGNSA. The CDR3 length is 14 residues. Trimming pared 6 bases from V and 4 bases from J, leaving 13 bases between. CDR3 sequence: CASSVYREYNEQFF. CDR3 nucleotides: TGTGCCAGCAGTGTATACAGGGAGTACAATGAGCAGTTCTTC.

This clonotype was observed once. J is TRBJ2-7 and V is TRBV12-3 or TRBV12-4; TRBD2 matches at 12 bases. This CDR3 is built from 15 residues. The ends lost 6 bases at V and 5 bases at J; junction bases unmatched: 8. This CDR3 reads CASRRLAGGPNEQYF. For the CDR3, the DNA is TGTGCCAGCAGGCGTCTAGCGGGAGGGCCCAACGAGCAGTACTTC.

This clonotype was recorded a few times. The chain recombines TRBV29-1 with TRBJ2-3, with TRBD2 matching 11 bases. The CDR3 has 16 amino acids. The junction had 13 bases not matched to a gene; V was cut back by 6 bases and J by 5 bases. Germline assignment: CDR1 SQVTM and CDR2 ANQGSEA. The CDR3 reads CSVRNSGRALLDTQYF. The DNA of the CDR3 is TGCAGCGTGAGAAATAGCGGGAGGGCCCTCTTAGATACGCAGTATTTT.

This clonotype was detected many times. This chain uses TRBV10-2 with TRBJ2-7; 7 nucleotides match TRBD2. This CDR3 is built from 15 residues. J lost 2 bases, V lost 3 bases, and 7 bases had no gene match. Germline CDR1 reads WSHSY; CDR2 reads SAAADI. CDR3 sequence: CASSEGQGGPYEQYF. CDR3 coding DNA: TGCGCCAGCAGTGAAGGCCAGGGAGGGCCCTACGAGCAGTACTTC.

The V call is TRBV3-1, the J call TRBJ1-1; 7 positions match TRBD1. This CDR3 region has 15 residues. Germline CDR1 LGHDT, CDR2 YNNKEL (reference sequence). Trimming at V came to 1 base and at J to 4 bases, leaving 6 bases not matched to a gene. The CDR3 protein is CASSQVYRGGTEAFF. The CDR3, as DNA: TGTGCCAGCAGCCAAGTCTACAGGGGTGGCACTGAAGCTTTCTTT.

CDR3 in DNA: TGTGCCAGCAGTGAAGATGACAGGACCACTGAAGCTTTCTTT. Residues: CASSEDDRTTEAFF. The chain uses TRBV25-1 and TRBJ1-1, with D possibly TRBD1 on 6 matching bases. CDR1 and CDR2 from the germline V gene are MGHDK and SYGVNS. With 2 bases removed from V and 4 bases from J, the gap between germline ends came to 11 bases. This CDR3 is built from 14 residues.

This clonotype occurred many times. The genes are TRBV5-1 and TRBJ1-1, with TRBD1 as a possible D gene (6 bases). The CDR3 consists of 15 residues. Trimming removed 4 bases from V and 0 bases from J, with 13 bases in between. In germline, CDR1 is SGHRS, CDR2 YFSETQ. This CDR3 is CASSPAGTLNTEAFF. CDR3 coding DNA: TGCGCCAGCAGCCCGGCCGGGACACTGAACACTGAAGCTTTCTTT.